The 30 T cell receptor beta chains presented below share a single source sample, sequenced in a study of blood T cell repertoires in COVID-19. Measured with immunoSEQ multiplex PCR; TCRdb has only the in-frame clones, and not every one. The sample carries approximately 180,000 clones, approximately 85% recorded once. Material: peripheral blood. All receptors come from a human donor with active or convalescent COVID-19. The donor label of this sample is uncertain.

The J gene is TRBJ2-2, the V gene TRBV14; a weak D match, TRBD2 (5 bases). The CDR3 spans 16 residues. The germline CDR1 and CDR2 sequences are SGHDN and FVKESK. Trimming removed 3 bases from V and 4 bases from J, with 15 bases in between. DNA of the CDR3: TGTGCCAGCAGCCAGCTAGACAACGGAGGCACCGGGGAGCTGTTTTTT. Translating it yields CASSQLDNGGTGELFF.

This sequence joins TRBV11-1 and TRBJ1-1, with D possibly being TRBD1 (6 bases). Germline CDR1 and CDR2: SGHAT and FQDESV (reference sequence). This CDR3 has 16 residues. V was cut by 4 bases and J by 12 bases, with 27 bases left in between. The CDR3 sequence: CASSWGHSAGLLNSFF. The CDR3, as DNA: TGTGCCAGCAGCTGGGGACACTCGGCCGGCTTGCTTAATTCTTTCTTT.

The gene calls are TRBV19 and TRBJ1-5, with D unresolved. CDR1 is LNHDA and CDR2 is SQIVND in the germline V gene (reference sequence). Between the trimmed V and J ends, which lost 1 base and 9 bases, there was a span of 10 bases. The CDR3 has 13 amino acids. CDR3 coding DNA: TGTGCCAGTAGTATAGTCCCCAGTGGGCCCCAGCATTTT. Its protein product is CASSIVPSGPQHF.

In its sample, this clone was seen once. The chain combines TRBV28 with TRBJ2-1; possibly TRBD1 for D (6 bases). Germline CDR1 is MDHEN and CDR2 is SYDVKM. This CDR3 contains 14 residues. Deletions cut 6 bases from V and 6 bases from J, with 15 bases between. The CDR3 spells CASSQQWGRNEQFF. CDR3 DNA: TGTGCCAGCAGCCAACAGTGGGGGCGCAATGAGCAGTTCTTC.

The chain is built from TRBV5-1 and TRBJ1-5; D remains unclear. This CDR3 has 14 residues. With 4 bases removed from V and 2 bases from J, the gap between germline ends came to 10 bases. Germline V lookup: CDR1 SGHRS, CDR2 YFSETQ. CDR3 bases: TGCGCCAGCAGCCCCGGGTCAGGCAATCAGCCCCAGCATTTT. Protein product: CASSPGSGNQPQHF.

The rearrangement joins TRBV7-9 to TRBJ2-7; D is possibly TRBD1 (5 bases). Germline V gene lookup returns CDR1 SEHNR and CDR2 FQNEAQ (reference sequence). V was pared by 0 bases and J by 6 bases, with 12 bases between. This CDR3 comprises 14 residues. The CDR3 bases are TGTGCCAGCAGCTTAGCCCAGGGAAATGGCGAGCAGTACTTC. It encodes CASSLAQGNGEQYF.

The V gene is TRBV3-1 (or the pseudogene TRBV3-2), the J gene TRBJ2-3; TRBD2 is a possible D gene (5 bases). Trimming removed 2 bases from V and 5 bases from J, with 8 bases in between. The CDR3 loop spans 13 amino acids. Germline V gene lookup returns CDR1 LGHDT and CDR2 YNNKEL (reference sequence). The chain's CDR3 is CASSQTRVDTQYF. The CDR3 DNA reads TGTGCCAGCAGCCAAACTAGAGTAGATACGCAGTATTTT.

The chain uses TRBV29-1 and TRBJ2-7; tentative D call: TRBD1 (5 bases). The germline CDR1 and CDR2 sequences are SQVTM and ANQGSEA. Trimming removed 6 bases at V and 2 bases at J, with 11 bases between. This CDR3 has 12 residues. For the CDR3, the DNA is TGCAGCGTATATCAGGGTACCTACGAGCAGTACTTC. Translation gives CSVYQGTYEQYF.

The CDR3 sequence is CASSWQGRYSEQFF. CDR3 DNA sequence: TGTGCCAGCAGCTGGCAGGGGCGATATTCTGAGCAGTTCTTC. This chain connects TRBV7-9 to TRBJ2-1, with TRBD1 as a possible D gene (6 bases). CDR3 length equals 14 residues. The germline CDR1 and CDR2 sequences are SEHNR and FQNEAQ (reference sequence). V gave up 4 bases and J gave up 9 bases, with 16 bases separating them.

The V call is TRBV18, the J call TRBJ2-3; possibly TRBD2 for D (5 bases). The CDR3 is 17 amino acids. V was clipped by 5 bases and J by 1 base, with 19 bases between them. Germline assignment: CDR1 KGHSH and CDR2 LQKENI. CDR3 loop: CASSSQWAEDGTDTQYF. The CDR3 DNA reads TGTGCCAGCTCATCTCAGTGGGCGGAGGACGGCACAGATACGCAGTATTTT.

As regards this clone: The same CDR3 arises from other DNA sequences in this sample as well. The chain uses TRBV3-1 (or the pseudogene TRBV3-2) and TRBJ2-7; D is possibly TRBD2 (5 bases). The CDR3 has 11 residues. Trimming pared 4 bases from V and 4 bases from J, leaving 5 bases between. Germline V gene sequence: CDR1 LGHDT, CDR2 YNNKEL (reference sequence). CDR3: CASSRGYEQYF. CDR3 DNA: TGTGCCAGCAGCCGAGGGTACGAGCAGTACTTC.

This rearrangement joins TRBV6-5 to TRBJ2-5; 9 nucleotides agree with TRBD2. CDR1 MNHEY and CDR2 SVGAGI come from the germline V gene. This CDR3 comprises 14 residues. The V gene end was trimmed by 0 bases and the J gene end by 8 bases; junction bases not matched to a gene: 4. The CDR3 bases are TGTGCCAGCAGTTACTCGATAGCGGGGGACACCCAGTACTTC. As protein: CASSYSIAGDTQYF.

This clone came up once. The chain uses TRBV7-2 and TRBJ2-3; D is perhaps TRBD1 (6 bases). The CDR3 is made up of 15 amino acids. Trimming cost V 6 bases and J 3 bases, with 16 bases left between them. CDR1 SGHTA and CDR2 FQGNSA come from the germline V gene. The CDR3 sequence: CASSTPPGATDTQYF. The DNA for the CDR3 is TGTGCCAGCAGTACCCCTCCAGGGGCAACAGATACGCAGTATTTT.

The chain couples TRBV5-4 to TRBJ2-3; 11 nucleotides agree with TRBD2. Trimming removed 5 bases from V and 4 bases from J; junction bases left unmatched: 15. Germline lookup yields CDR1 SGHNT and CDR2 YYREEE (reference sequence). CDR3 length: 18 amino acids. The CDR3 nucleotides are TGTGCCAGCAGTTTCCCAACGTTAGCGGGAGGGCTCCCAGATACGCAGTATTTT. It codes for CASSFPTLAGGLPDTQYF.

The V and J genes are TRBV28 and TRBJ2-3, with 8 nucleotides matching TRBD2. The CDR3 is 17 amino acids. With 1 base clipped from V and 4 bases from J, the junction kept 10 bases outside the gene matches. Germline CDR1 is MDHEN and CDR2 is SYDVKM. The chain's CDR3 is CASSLSSREEGADTQYF. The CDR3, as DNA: TGTGCCAGCAGTTTATCATCGCGGGAGGAGGGGGCAGATACGCAGTATTTT.

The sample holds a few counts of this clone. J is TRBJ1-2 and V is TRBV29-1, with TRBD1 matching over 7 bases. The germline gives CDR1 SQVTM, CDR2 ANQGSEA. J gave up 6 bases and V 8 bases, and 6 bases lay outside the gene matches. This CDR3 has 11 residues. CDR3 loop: CSTRGTDGYTF. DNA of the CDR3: TGCAGCACTCGAGGGACAGATGGCTACACCTTC.

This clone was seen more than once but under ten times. DNA of the CDR3: TGTGCCAGCAGTTTCCGGGGACAGCTTGGCTACACCTTC. Residues: CASSFRGQLGYTF. This sequence joins TRBV6-5 and TRBJ1-2, with 7 bases aligning to TRBD1. V dropped 4 bases and J dropped 7; count of bases not matched to a gene: 6. Germline CDR1 and CDR2: MNHEY and SVGAGI. The CDR3 extends over 13 amino acids.

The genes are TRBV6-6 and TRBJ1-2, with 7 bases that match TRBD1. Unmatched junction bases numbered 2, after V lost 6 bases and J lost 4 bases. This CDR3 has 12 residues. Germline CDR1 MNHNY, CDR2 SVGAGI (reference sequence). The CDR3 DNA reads TGTGCCAGCAGGCGACAGGGCTATGGCTACACCTTC. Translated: CASRRQGYGYTF.

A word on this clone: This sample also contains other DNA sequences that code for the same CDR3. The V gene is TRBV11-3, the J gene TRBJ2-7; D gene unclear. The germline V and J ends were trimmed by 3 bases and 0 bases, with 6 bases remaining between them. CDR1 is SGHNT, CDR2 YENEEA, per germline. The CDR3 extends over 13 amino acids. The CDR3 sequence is CASSFGSSYEQYF. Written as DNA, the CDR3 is TGTGCCAGCAGCTTTGGCAGCTCCTACGAGCAGTACTTC.

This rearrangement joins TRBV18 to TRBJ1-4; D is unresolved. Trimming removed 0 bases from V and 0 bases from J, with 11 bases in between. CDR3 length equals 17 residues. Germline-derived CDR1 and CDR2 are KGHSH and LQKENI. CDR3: CASSPPNRKATNEKLFF. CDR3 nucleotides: TGTGCCAGCTCACCACCTAACAGAAAAGCAACTAATGAAAAACTGTTTTTT.

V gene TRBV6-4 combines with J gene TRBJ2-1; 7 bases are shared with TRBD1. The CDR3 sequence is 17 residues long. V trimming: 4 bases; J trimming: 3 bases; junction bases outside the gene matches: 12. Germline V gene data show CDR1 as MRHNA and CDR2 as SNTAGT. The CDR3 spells CASSALPTGPYYNEQFF. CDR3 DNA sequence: TGTGCCAGCAGTGCCCTCCCGACAGGGCCCTACTACAATGAGCAGTTCTTC.

CDR3 residues: CATSDPPREQFF. The CDR3 coding sequence is TGTGCCACCAGTGATCCGCCTAGAGAGCAGTTCTTC. This chain joins TRBV24-1 and TRBJ2-1; unclear D gene. This CDR3 is built from 12 residues. Germline V gives CDR1 KGHDR, CDR2 SFDVKD. V was clipped by 3 bases and J by 10 bases, with 9 bases between them.

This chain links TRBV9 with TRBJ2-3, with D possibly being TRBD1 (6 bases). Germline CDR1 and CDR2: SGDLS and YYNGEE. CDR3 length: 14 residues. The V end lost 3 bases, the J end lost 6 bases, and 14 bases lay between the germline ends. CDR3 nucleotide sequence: TGTGCCAGCAGCGCCTCAGGGGAGACCGATACGCAGTATTTT. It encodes CASSASGETDTQYF.

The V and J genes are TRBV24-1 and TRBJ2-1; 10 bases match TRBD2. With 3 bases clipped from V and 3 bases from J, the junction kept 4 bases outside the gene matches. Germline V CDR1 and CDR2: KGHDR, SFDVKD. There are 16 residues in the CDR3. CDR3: CATSDSGRAIYNEQFF. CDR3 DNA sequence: TGTGCCACCAGTGATAGCGGGAGGGCCATCTACAATGAGCAGTTCTTC.

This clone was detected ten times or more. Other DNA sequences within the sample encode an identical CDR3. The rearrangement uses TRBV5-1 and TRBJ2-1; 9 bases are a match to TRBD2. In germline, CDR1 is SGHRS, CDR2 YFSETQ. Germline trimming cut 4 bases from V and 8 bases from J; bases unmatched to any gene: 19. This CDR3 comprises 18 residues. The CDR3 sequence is CASSPGRGREGRGYEQFF. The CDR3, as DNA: TGCGCCAGCAGCCCGGGACGGGGGCGGGAGGGCCGAGGCTATGAGCAGTTCTTC.

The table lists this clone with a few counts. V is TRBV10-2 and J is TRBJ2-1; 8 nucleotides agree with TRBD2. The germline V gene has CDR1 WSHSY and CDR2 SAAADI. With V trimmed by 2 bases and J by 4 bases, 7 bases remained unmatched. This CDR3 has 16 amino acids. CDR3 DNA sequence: TGCGCCAGCAGTGAGGGGGGAGCGGGGGATTACAATGAGCAGTTCTTC. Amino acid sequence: CASSEGGAGDYNEQFF.

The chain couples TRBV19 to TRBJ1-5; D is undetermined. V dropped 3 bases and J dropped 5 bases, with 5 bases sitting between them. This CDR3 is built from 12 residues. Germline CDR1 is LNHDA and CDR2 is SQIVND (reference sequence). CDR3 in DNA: TGTGCCAGTAGTATCGGGGATCAGCCCCAGCATTTT. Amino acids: CASSIGDQPQHF.

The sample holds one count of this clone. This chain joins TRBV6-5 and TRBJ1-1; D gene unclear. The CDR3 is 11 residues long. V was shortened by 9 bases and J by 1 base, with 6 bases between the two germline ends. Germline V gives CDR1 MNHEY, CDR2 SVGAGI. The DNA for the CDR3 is TGTGCCAGTCTAGAGAACACTGAAGCTTTCTTT. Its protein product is CASLENTEAFF.

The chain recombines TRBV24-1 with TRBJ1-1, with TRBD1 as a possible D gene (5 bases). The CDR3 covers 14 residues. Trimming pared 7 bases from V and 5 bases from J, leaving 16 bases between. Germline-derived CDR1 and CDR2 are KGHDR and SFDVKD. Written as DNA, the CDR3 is TGTGCCACCAGAAGCTCAGGGTCTGGAACTGAAGCTTTCTTT. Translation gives CATRSSGSGTEAFF.

The CDR3 DNA reads as TGTGCCAGTAGTAAGTCAGGCGGGATCTCAAGGAATGAGCAGTTCTTC. Residues: CASSKSGGISRNEQFF. The chain joins TRBV19 to TRBJ2-1; D possibly corresponds to TRBD2 (6 bases). Germline V lookup: CDR1 LNHDA, CDR2 SQIVND (reference sequence). The CDR3 extends over 16 amino acids. Trimming shortened V by 4 bases and J by 7 bases, and 20 bases separated the two germline ends.